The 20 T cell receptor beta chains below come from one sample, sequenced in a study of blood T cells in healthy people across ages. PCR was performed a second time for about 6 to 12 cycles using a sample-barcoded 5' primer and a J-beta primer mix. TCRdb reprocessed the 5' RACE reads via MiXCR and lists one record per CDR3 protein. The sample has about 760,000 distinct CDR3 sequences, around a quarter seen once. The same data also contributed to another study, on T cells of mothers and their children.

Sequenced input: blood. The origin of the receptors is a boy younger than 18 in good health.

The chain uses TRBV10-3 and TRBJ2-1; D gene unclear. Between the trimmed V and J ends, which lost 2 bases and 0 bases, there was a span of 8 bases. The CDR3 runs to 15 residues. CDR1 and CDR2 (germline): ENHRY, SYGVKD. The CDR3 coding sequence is TGTGCCATCAGTGAGAAGTCAAGCTCCTACAATGAGCAGTTCTTC. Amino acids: CAISEKSSSYNEQFF.

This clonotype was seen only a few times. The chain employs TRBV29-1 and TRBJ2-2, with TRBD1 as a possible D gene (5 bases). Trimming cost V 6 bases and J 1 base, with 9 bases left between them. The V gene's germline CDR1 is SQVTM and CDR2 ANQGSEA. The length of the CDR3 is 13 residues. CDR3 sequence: CSVETVNTGELFF. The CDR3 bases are TGCAGCGTCGAGACAGTGAACACCGGGGAGCTGTTTTTT.

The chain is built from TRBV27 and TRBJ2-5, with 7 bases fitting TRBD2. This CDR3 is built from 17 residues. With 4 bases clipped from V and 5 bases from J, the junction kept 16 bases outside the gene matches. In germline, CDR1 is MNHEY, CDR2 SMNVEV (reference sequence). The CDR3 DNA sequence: TGTGCCAGCAGTTCGTTAAATTTAGCGGGTGTTATGGAGACCCAGTACTTC. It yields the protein CASSSLNLAGVMETQYF.

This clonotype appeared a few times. CDR3 nucleotides: TGTGTCAGTCCGGGTAGCCAAGAGACCCAGTACTTC. Protein: CVSPGSQETQYF. J is TRBJ2-5 and V is TRBV25-1; D uncertain. Per the germline V gene, CDR1 is MGHDK and CDR2 is SYGVNS. The CDR3 totals 12 residues. Combining the CDR3 with reference TRBV25-1 and TRBJ2-5 gives the whole variable domain EADIYQTPRYLVIGTGKKITLECSQTMGHDKMYWYQQDPGMELHLIHYSYGVNSTEKGDLSSESTVSRIRTEHFPLTLESARPSHTSQYLCVSPGSQETQYFGPGTRLLVL.

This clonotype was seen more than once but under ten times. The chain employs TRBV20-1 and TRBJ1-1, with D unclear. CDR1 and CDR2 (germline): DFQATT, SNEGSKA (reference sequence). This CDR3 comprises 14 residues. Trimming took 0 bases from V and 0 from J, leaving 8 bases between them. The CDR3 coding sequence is TGCAGTGCTAGAGACCGCCCAATGAACACTGAAGCTTTCTTT. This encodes CSARDRPMNTEAFF.

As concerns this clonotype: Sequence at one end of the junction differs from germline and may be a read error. The CDR3 loop is CASSDPEAVGNTIYF. In nucleotides, the CDR3 is TGTGCCAGTAGTGATCCGGAGGCAGTCGGAAACACCATATATTTT. V gene TRBV6-1 combines with J gene TRBJ1-3; no definite D call. The CDR3 covers 15 residues. Germline values: CDR1 MNHNS, CDR2 SASEGT.

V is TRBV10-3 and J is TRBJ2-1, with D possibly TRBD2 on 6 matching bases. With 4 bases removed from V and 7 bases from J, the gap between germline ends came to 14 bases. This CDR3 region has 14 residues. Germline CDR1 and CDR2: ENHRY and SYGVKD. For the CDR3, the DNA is TGTGCCATCAGTGGCAGGGACCGGGAGAATGAGCAGTTCTTC. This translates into CAISGRDRENEQFF.

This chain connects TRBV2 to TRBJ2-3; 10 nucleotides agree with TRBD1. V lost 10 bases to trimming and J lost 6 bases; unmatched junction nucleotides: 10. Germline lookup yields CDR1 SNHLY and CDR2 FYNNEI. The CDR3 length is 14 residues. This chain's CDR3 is CATRQGASRDTQYF. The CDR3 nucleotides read TGTGCCACCAGACAGGGGGCATCCCGTGATACGCAGTATTTT.

The CDR3 coding sequence is TGTGCCAGTAGTCCCAGGGTTGTCGACACTGAAGCTTTCTTT. Its translation: CASSPRVVDTEAFF. The V call is TRBV19, the J call TRBJ1-1; D possibly corresponds to TRBD1 (5 bases). Trimming removed 5 bases at V and 3 bases at J, with 13 bases between. Looked up from germline, CDR1 is LNHDA and CDR2 is SQIVND (reference sequence). The CDR3 is 14 amino acids.

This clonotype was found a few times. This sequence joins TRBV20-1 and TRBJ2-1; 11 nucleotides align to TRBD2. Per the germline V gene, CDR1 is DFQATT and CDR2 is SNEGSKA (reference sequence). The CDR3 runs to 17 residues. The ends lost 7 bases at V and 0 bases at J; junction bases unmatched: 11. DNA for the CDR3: TGCAGTGTCACGGGACTAGCGGATATTAGCTCCTACAATGAGCAGTTCTTC. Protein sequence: CSVTGLADISSYNEQFF.

The DNA of the CDR3 is TGCAGCCAGCGGGTTCAAGAGACCCAGTACTTC. Its protein is CSQRVQETQYF. V usage is TRBV20-1 and J usage is TRBJ2-5; possibly TRBD2 for D (6 bases). The CDR3 length is 11 residues. The germline V gene encodes CDR1 DFQATT and CDR2 SNEGSKA (reference sequence).

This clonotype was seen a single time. The CDR3 region has the DNA TGTGCCAGCAGTTTAGGTGGGGGGGCCGGGACCCAGTACTTC. It encodes CASSLGGGAGTQYF. The chain recombines TRBV12-3 or TRBV12-4 with TRBJ2-5, with D maybe TRBD2 (7 bases). This CDR3 is 14 amino acids long. V lost 1 base, J lost 7 bases, and 13 bases lay in between.

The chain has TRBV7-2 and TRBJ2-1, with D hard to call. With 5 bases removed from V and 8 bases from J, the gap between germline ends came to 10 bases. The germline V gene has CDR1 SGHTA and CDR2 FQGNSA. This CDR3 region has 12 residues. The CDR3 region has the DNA TGTGCCAGCAGCCGCCGAGCTTATGAGCAGTTCTTC. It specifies CASSRRAYEQFF.

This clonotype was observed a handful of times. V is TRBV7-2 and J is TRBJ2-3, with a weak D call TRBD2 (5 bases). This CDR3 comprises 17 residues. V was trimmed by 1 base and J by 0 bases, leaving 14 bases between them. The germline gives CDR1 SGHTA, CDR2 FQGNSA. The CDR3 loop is CASSLGLSGTSTDTQYF. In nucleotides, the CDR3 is TGTGCCAGCAGCTTAGGCTTGTCGGGAACTAGCACAGATACGCAGTATTTT. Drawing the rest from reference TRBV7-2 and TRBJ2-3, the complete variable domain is GAGVSQSPSNKVTEKGKDVELRCDPISGHTALYWYRQSLGQGLEFLIYFQGNSAPDKSGLPSDRFSAERTGGSVSTLTIQRTQQEDSAVYLCASSLGLSGTSTDTQYFGPGTRLTVL.

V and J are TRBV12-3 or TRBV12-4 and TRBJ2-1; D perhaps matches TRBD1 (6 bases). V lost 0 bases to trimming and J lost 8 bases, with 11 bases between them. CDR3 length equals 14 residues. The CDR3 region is CASSLAPRGDEQFF. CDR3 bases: TGTGCCAGCAGTTTAGCGCCCAGGGGCGATGAGCAGTTCTTC.

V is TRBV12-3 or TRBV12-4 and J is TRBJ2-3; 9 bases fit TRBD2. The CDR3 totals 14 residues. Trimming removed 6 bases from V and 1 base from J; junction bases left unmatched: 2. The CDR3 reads CASRLAGRTDTQYF. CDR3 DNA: TGTGCCAGCAGACTAGCGGGTCGCACAGATACGCAGTATTTT.

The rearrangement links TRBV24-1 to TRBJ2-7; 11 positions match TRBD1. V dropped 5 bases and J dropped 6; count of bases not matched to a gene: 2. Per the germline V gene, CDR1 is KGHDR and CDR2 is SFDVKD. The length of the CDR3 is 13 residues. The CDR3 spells CATSAGQGVEQYF. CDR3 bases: TGTGCCACCAGTGCGGGACAGGGGGTCGAGCAGTACTTC.

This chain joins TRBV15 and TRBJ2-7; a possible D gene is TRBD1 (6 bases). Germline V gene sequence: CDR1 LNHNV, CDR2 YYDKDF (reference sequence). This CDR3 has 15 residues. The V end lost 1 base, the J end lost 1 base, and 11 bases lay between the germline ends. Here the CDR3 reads CATSRAGTSSYEQYF. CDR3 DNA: TGTGCCACCAGCAGAGCCGGGACATCATCCTACGAGCAGTACTTC.

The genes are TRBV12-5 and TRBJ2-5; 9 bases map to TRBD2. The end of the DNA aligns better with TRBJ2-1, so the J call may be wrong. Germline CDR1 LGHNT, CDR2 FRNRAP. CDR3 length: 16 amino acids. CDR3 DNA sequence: TGTGCTAGTGGCTTCCAGCGGGAGGACACGTGGGGTGAGCAGTTCTTC. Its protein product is CASGFQREDTWGEQFF.

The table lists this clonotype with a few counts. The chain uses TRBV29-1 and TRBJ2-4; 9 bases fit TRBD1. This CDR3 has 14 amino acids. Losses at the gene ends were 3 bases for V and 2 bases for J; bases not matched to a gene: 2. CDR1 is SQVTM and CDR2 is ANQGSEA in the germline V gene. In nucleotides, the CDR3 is TGCAGCGTTGAGGGGACAGGGCCCAAAAACATTCAGTACTTC. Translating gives CSVEGTGPKNIQYF. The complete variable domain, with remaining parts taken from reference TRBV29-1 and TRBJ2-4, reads SAVISQKPSRDICQRGTSLTIQCQVDSQVTMMFWYRQQPGQSLTLIATANQGSEATYESGFVIDKFPISRPNLTFSTLTVSNMSPEDSSIYLCSVEGTGPKNIQYFGAGTRLSVL.